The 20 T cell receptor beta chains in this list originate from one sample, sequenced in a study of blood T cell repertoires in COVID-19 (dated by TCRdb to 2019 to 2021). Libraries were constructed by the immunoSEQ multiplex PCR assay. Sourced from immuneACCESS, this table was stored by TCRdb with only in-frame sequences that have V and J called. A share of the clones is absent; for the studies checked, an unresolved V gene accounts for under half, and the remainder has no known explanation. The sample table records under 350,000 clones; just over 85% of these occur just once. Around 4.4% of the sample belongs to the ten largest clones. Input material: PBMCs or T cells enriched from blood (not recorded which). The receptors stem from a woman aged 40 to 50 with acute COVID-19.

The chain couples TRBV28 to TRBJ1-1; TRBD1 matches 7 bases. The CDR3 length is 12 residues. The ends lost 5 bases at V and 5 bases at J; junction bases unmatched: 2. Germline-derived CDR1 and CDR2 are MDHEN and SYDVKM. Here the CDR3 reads CASSPQGTEAFF. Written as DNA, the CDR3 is TGTGCCAGCAGTCCACAGGGGACTGAAGCTTTCTTT.

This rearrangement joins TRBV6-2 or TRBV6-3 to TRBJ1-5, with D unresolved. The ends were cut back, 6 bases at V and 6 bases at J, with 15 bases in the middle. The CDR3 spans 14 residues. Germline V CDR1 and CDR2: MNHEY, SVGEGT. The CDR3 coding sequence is TGTGCCAGCAGCAATCGAGATACTGCTCAGCCCCAGCATTTT. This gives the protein CASSNRDTAQPQHF.

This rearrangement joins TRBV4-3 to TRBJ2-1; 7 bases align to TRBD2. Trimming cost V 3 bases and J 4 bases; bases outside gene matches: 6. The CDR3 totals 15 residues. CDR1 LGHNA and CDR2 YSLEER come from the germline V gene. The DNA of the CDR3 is TGCGCCAGCAGCCAGAGGCTAGCGGATTACAATGAGCAGTTCTTC. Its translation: CASSQRLADYNEQFF.

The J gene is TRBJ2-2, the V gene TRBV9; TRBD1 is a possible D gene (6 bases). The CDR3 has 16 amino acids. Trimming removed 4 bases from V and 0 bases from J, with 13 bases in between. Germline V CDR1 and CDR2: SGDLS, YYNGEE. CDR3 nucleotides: TGTGCCAGCAGCCGACGAGGACAGACGAACACCGGGGAGCTGTTTTTT. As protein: CASSRRGQTNTGELFF.

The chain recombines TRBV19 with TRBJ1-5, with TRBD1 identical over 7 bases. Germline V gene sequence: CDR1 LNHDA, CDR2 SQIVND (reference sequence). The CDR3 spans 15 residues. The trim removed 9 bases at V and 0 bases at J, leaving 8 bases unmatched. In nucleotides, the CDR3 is TGTGCCAGCCGGGACAGTGGTTATAGCAATCAGCCCCAGCATTTT. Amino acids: CASRDSGYSNQPQHF. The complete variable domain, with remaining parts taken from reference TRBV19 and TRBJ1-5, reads DGGITQSPKYLFRKEGQNVTLSCEQNLNHDAMYWYRQDPGQGLRLIYYSQIVNDFQKGDIAEGYSVSREKKESFPLTVTSAQKNPTAFYLCASRDSGYSNQPQHFGDGTRLSIL.

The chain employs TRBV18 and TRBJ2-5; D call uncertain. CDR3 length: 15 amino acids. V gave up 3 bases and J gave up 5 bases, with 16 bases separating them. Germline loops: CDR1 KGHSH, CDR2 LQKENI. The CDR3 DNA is TGTGCCAGCTCACCTAGGCCCGGTGGAGTGGAGACCCAGTACTTC. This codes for CASSPRPGGVETQYF.

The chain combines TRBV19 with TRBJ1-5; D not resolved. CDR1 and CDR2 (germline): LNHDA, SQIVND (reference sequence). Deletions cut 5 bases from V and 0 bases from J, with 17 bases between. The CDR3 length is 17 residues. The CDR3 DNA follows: TGTGCCAGTAGTTGGGTGGGGAAAGACTATAGCAATCAGCCCCAGCATTTT. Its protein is CASSWVGKDYSNQPQHF.

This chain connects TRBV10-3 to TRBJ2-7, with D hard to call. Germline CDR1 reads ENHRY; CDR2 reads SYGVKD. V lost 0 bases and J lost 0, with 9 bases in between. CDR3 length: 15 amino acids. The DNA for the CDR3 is TGTGCCATCAGTGAGTCGTTCAGAGGCTCCTACGAGCAGTACTTC. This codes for CAISESFRGSYEQYF.

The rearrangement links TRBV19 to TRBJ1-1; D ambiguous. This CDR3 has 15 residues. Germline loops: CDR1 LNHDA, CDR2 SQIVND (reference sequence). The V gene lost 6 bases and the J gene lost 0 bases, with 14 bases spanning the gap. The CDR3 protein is CASRFQRRMNTEAFF. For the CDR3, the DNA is TGTGCCAGTAGGTTCCAGAGGAGAATGAACACTGAAGCTTTCTTT.

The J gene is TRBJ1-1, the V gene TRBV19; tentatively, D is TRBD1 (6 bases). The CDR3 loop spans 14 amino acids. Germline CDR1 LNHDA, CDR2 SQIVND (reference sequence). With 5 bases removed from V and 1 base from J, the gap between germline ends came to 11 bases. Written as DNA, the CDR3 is TGTGCCAGTAGTCACGGGACACCGAACACTGAAGCTTTCTTT. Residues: CASSHGTPNTEAFF.

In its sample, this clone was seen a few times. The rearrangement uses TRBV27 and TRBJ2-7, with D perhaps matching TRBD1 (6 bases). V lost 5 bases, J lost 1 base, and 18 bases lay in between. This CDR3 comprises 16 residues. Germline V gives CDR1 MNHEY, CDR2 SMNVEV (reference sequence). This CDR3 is CASSRHRQEVSYEQYF. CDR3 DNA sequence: TGTGCCAGCAGTCGTCACCGACAGGAAGTATCCTACGAGCAGTACTTC.

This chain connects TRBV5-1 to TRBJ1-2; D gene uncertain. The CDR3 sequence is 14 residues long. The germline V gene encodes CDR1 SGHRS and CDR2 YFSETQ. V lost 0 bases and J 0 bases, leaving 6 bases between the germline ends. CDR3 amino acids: CASSLALANYGYTF. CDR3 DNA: TGCGCCAGCAGCTTGGCGTTAGCTAACTATGGCTACACCTTC.

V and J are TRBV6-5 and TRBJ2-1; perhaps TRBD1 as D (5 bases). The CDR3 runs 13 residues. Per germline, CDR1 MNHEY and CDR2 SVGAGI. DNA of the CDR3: TGTGCAACCAGAAGGCAGGGTGACAATGAGCAGTTCTTC. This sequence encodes CATRRQGDNEQFF.

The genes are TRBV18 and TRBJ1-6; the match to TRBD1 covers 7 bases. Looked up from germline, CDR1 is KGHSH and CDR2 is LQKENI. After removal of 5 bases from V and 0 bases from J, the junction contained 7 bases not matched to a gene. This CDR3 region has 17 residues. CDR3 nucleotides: TGTGCCAGCTCATCTACAGGGGACAGCTCCTATAATTCACCCCTCCACTTT. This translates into CASSSTGDSSYNSPLHF.

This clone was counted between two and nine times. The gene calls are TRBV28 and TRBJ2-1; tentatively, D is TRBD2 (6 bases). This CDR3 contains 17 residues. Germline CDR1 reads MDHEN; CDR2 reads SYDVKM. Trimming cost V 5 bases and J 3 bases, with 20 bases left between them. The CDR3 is CASSLEFGGKDYNEQFF. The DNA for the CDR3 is TGTGCCAGCAGTCTAGAATTCGGCGGGAAGGACTACAATGAGCAGTTCTTC.

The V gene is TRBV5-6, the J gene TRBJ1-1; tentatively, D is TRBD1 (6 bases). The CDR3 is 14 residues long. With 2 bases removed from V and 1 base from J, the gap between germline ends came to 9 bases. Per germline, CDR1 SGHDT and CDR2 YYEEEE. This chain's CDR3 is CASSLQGPNTEAFF. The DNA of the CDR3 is TGTGCCAGCAGCTTACAGGGTCCGAACACTGAAGCTTTCTTT.

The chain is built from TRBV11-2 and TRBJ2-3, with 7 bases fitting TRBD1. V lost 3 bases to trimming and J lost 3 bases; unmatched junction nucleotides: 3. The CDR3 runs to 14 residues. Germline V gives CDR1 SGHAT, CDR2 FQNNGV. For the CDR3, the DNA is TGTGCCAGCAGCTTCGACAGGGCAACAGATACGCAGTATTTT. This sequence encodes CASSFDRATDTQYF. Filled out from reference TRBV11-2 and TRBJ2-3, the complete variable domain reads EAGVAQSPRYKIIEKRQSVAFWCNPISGHATLYWYQQILGQGPKLLIQFQNNGVVDDSQLPKDRFSAERLKGVDSTLKIQPAKLEDSAVYLCASSFDRATDTQYFGPGTRLTVL.

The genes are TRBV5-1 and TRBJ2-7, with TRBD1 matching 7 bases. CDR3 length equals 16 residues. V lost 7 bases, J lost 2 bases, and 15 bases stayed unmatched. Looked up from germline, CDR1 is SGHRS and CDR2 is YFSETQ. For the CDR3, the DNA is TGCGCCAGCCAGCGGACCGGACAGGCTGACCCCTACGAGCAGTACTTC. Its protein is CASQRTGQADPYEQYF.

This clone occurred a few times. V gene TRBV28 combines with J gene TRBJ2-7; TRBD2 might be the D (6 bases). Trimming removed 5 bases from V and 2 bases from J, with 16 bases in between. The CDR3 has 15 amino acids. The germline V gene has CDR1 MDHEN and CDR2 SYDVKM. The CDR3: CASSTAGRITYEQYF. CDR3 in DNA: TGTGCCAGCAGTACCGCGGGACGGATAACCTACGAGCAGTACTTC.

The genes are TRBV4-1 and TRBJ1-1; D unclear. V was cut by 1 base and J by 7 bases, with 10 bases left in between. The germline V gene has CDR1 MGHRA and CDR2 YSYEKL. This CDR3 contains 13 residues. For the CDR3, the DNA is TGCGCCAGCAGCCAAGGCCGGGAGGTTGAAGCTTTCTTT. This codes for CASSQGREVEAFF.